The TCR beta chain described here comes from a study of identical twins. TCRdb re-called the 5' RACE reads with MiXCR, one entry per CDR3 protein. The sample holds about 790,000 distinct CDR3 sequences, about 20% seen once. The CDR3 is 13 amino acids. The V segment lost 4 bases and the J segment 12 bases; nucleotides outside the gene matches: 12. Per the germline V gene, CDR1 is SGHRS and CDR2 is YFSETQ. The sample was also linked to a second study, of T cells expressing NK-cell markers. This second study says: With respect to HCMV, seven of the eight sequenced donors were seropositive, and one was seronegative. Several donors' CD3+CD56-NKG2C+ cells were dominated by the same clonotypes. HCMV specificity of the expanded NKG2C+ T cell clones stayed unclear.

The specimen sequenced was PBMCs. This sequence joins TRBV5-1 and TRBJ2-7, with 8 nucleotides matching TRBD2. This TCR came from a young woman in good health. DNA of the CDR3: TGCGCCAGCAGCACGAACCCAGCGGGAGTTTTGTACTTC. This sequence encodes CASSTNPAGVLYF.